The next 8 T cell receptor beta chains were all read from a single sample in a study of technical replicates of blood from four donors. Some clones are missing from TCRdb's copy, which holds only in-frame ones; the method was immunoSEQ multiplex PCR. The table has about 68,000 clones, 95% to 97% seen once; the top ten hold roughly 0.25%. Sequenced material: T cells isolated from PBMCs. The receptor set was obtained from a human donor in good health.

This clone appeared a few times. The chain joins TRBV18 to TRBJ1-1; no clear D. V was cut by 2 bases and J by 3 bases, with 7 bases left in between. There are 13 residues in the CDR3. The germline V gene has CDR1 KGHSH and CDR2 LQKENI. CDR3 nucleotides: TGTGCCAGCTCACCATCGGTGGACACTGAAGCTTTCTTT. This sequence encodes CASSPSVDTEAFF. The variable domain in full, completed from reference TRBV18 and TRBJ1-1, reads NAGVMQNPRHLVRRRGQEARLRCSPMKGHSHVYWYRQLPEEGLKFMVYLQKENIIDESGMPKERFSAEFPKEGPSILRIQQVVRGDSAAYFCASSPSVDTEAFFGQGTRLTVV.

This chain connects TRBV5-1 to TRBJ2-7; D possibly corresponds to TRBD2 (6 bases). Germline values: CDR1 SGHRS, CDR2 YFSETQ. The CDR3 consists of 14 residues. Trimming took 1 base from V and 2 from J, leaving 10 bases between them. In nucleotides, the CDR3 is TGCGCCAGCAGCTTGTGGGACTCAGCCTACGAGCAGTACTTC. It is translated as CASSLWDSAYEQYF. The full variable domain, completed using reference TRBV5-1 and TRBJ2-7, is KAGVTQTPRYLIKTRGQQVTLSCSPISGHRSVSWYQQTPGQGLQFLFEYFSETQRNKGNFPGRFSGRQFSNSRSEMNVSTLELGDSALYLCASSLWDSAYEQYFGPGTRLTVT.

The chain's CDR3 is CASSVVTGGFYNEQFF. DNA for the CDR3: TGTGCCAGCAGCGTAGTGACAGGGGGCTTTTACAATGAGCAGTTCTTC. This chain connects TRBV9 to TRBJ2-1; 10 bases agree with TRBD1. Germline-derived CDR1 and CDR2 are SGDLS and YYNGEE. J was trimmed by 4 bases and V by 0 bases; bases with no gene match: 4. The CDR3 totals 16 residues.

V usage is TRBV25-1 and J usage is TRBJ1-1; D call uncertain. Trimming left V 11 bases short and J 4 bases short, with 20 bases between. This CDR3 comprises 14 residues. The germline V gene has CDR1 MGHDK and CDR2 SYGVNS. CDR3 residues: CAAKGGVLSTEAFF. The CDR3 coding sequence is TGTGCCGCCAAGGGCGGGGTGCTGAGCACTGAAGCTTTCTTT.

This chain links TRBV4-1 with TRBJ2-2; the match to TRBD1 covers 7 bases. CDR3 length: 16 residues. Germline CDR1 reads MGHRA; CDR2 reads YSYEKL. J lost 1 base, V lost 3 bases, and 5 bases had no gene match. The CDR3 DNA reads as TGCGCCAGCAGCCATGGGACAGCTGTGAACACCGGGGAGCTGTTTTTT. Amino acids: CASSHGTAVNTGELFF.

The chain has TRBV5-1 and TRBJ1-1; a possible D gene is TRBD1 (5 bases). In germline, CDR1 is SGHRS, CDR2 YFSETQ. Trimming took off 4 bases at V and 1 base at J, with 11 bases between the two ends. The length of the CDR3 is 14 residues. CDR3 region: CASSRIGQNTEAFF. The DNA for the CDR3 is TGCGCCAGCAGCCGTATTGGACAGAACACTGAAGCTTTCTTT.

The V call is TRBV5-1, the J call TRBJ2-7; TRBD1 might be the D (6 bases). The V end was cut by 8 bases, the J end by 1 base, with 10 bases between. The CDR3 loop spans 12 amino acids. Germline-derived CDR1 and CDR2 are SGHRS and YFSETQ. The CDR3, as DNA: TGCGCCAGTCGACAGGAGTCCTACGAGCAGTACTTC. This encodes CASRQESYEQYF. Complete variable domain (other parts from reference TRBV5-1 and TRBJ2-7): KAGVTQTPRYLIKTRGQQVTLSCSPISGHRSVSWYQQTPGQGLQFLFEYFSETQRNKGNFPGRFSGRQFSNSRSEMNVSTLELGDSALYLCASRQESYEQYFGPGTRLTVT.

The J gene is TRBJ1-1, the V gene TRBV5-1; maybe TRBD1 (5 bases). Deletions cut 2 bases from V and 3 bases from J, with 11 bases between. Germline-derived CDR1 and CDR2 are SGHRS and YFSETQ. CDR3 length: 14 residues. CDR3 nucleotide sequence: TGCGCCAGCAGCTTTGCCAGGGCGGACACTGAAGCTTTCTTT. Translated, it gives CASSFARADTEAFF.